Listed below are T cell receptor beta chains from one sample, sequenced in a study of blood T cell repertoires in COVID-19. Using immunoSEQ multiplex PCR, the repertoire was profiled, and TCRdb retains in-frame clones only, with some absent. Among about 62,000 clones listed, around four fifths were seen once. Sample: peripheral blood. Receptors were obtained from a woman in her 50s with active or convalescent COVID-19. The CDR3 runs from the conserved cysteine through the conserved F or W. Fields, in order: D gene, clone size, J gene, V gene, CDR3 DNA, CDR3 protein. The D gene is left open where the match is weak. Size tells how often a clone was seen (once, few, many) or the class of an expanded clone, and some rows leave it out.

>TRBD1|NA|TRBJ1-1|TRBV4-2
TGTGCCAGCAGCCGTACAGGGGTATATGGCACTGAAGCTTTCTTT
CASSRTGVYGTEAFF
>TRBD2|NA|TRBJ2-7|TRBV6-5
TGTGCCAGCACCCCCTGGGAGGGGCGGTCCTACGAGCAGTACTTC
CASTPWEGRSYEQYF
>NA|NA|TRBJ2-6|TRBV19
TGTGCCAGTAGTATAGACAGGAGGAGCTCTGGGGCCAACGTCCTGACTTTC
CASSIDRRSSGANVLTF
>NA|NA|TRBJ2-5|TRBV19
TGTGCCAGTAGTATTGGAGGGGACGAGACCCAGTACTTC
CASSIGGDETQYF
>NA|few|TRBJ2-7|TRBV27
TGTGCCAGCAGAGGACTTGCACAAAACGAGCAGTACTTC
CASRGLAQNEQYF
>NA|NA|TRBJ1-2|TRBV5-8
TGTGCCAGCAGCCCACAGGGTCTGAGGCACTATGGCTACACCTTC
CASSPQGLRHYGYTF
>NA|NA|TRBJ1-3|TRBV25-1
TGTGCCAGCAGTGAATTAAGATTTCCGGGTTCCTCTGGAAACACCATATATTTT
CASSELRFPGSSGNTIYF
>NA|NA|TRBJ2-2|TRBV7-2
TGTGCCAGCAGCTTAATCCGACTAGCGAACACCGGGGAGCTGTTTTTT
CASSLIRLANTGELFF
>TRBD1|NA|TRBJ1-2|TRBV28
TGTGCCAGCAGTTCGACAGGGTTCGCGAGGGACTATGGCTACACCTTC
CASSSTGFARDYGYTF
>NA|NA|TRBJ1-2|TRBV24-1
TGTGCCACCAGTAGTGGAACAGGGATTTATGGCTACACCTTC
CATSSGTGIYGYTF
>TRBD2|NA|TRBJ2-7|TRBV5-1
TGCGCCAGCAGCTTGGTTGCTAGCGGGATTTACGAGCAGTACTTC
CASSLVASGIYEQYF
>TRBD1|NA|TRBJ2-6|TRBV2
TGTGCCAGCAGTGAAGCGGTGACAGGGGCCCGGAGCTCTGGGGCCAACGTCCTGACTTTC
CASSEAVTGARSSGANVLTF
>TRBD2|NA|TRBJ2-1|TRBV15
TGTGCCACCAGCAGAGATCTAGCGGGAGGGCGAAATGAGCAGTTCTTC
CATSRDLAGGRNEQFF
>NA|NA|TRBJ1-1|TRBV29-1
TGCAGCTTCTTGACTGTTTCTAGGGGAGGTCTCACTGAAGCTTTCTTT
CSFLTVSRGGLTEAFF
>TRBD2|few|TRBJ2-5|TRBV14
TGTGCCAGCAGCCAACGGGGACTAGCGGGAGGAGAGACCCAGTACTTC
CASSQRGLAGGETQYF
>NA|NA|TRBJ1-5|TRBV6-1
TGTGCCAGCAGTGAATCAGCAGGTAGCAATCAGCCCCAGCATTTT
CASSESAGSNQPQHF
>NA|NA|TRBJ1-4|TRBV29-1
TGCAGCGCGGGGGGGGCAGGGCCAAATGAAAAACTGTTTTTT
CSAGGAGPNEKLFF
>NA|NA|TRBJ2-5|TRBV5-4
TGTGCCAGCAGCTTGGCCGGGTTAGAGACCGCGGGGACCCAGTACTTC
CASSLAGLETAGTQYF
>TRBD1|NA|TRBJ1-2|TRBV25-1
TGTGCCAGCAGTGAGACAGGGATTCTCTATGGCTACACCTTC
CASSETGILYGYTF
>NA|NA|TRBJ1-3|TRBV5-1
TGCGCCAGCAGCTCCACCGGGACTTCGGGCGGAAACACCATATATTTT
CASSSTGTSGGNTIYF
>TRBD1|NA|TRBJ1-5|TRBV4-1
TGCGCCAGCAGCCTTAGACAGGGAGATCAGCCCCAGCATTTT
CASSLRQGDQPQHF
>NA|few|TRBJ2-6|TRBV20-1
TGCAGTGCTAGTGGGAACAAGGGGTCTGGGGCCAACGTCCTGACTTTC
CSASGNKGSGANVLTF
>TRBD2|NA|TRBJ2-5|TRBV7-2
TGTGCCAGCAGCTTAGCCCCAGCGGGAGTCCGGGAGACCCAGTACTTC
CASSLAPAGVRETQYF
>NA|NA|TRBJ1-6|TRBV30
TGTGCCTGGAGAGGTTCACAGGGTAATTCACCCCTCCACTTT
CAWRGSQGNSPLHF
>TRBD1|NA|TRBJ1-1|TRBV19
TGTGCCAGTAGTATCAGACAGGGTACGGGCACTGAAGCTTTCTTT
CASSIRQGTGTEAFF
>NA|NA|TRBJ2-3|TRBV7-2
TGTGCCAGCAGCTTAGGAACAGGTTGGGCAGATACGCAGTATTTT
CASSLGTGWADTQYF
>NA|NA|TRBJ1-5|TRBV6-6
TGTGCCAGCAGTTACAGTTCGGGGGGCCTTCAGCCCCAGCATTTT
CASSYSSGGLQPQHF
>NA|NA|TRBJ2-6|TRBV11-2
TGTGCCAGCAGCTTAGCAGGGGCTGGGGCCAACGTCCTGACTTTC
CASSLAGAGANVLTF
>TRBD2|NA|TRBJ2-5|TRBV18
TGTGCCAGCTCACCACTCCCGACTAGCGGGAGCGTGACCCAGTACTTC
CASSPLPTSGSVTQYF
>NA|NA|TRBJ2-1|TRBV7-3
TGTGCCAGCAGCTTATCGGCGCGGGCCCTATACAATGAGCAGTTCTTC
CASSLSARALYNEQFF
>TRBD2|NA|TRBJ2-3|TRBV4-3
TGCGCCAGCAGCCAAGATAGGAGCGGGAGGAGCGATACGCAGTATTTT
CASSQDRSGRSDTQYF
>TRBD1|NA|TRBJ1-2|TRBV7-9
TGTGCCAGCAGCTCCCGGACGACAGGGTCCTATGGCTACACCTTC
CASSSRTTGSYGYTF
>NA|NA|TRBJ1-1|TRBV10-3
TGTGCCATCAGTGAGTCAAGGGGAATGTCTGAAGCTTTCTTT
CAISESRGMSEAFF
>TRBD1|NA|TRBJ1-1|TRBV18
TGTGCCAGCTCACCACAGGAGGGCAGGGGGTCGACTGAAGCTTTCTTT
CASSPQEGRGSTEAFF
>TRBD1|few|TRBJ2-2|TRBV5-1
TGCGCCAGCAGCTTGGGGGACAGAAACACCGGGGAGCTGTTTTTT
CASSLGDRNTGELFF
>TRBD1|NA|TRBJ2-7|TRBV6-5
TGTGCCAGCAGTTTCACAGGGGGGTACGAGCAGTACTTC
CASSFTGGYEQYF
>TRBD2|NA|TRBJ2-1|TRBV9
TGTGCCAGCAGCGCCCGGACTAGCCCCAATGAGCAGTTCTTC
CASSARTSPNEQFF
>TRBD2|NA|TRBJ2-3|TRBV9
TGTGCCAGCAGCGCCCTCACTCCGGGACTAGCGGGAGGAAGGGGGACAGATACGCAGTATTTT
CASSALTPGLAGGRGTDTQYF
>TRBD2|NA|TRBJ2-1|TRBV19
TGTGCCAGTAGCACCGGGACTAGCGGCAACAATGAGCAGTTCTTC
CASSTGTSGNNEQFF
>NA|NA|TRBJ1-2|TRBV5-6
TGTGCCAGCAGCTCTCCCGAGGGCCTCTATGGCTACACCTTC
CASSSPEGLYGYTF
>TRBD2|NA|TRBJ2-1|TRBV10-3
TGTGCCACCCTAGCGGCCTCCTCCTACAATGAGCAGTTCTTC
CATLAASSYNEQFF
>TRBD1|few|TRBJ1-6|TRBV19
TGTGCCAGTAGTGCCGACAGGGGGCATTCACCCCTCCACTTT
CASSADRGHSPLHF
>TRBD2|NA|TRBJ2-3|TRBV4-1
TGCGCCAGCAGCCACCCGGGACTACACCGCACAGATACGCAGTATTTT
CASSHPGLHRTDTQYF